The 25 T cell receptor beta chains reported below all come from one sample, sequenced in a study of T-cell memory formation after mild COVID-19. TCRdb reprocessed the 5' RACE reads with MiXCR, giving one entry per CDR3 protein. The table includes about 140,000 distinct CDR3 sequences, around 15% detected once. Sequencing used PBMCs or a T cell subset sorted from them (not recorded which). The origin of the receptors is an adult woman who had mild COVID-19 (a few samples of this study predate the infection). Cell type and time point are not known.

This clonotype was found a few times. J is TRBJ2-7 and V is TRBV7-8, with 9 bases lining up with TRBD1. The V segment lost 0 bases and the J segment 3 bases; nucleotides outside the gene matches: 3. This CDR3 has 15 amino acids. Germline CDR1 and CDR2: SGHVS and FQNEAQ. The CDR3 reads CASSLAGDRVYEQYF. Here the CDR3 DNA reads TGTGCCAGCAGCTTAGCGGGGGACAGGGTCTACGAGCAGTACTTC.

This CDR3 is CAISELKDGPAYGYTF. The CDR3 DNA reads as TGTGCCATCAGTGAGCTGAAGGACGGTCCAGCCTATGGCTACACCTTC. J is TRBJ1-2 and V is TRBV10-3; D remains unclear. The CDR3 is 16 amino acids. The V gene's germline CDR1 is ENHRY and CDR2 SYGVKD. V was cut by 2 bases and J by 4 bases, with 17 bases left in between.

The chain carries TRBV15 and TRBJ2-1; D is unclear. Germline V gives CDR1 LNHNV, CDR2 YYDKDF (reference sequence). The CDR3 spans 17 residues. Trimming shortened V by 0 bases and J by 0 bases, and 12 bases separated the two germline ends. The CDR3 sequence: CATSRDGSSASYNEQFF. As DNA, the CDR3 is TGTGCCACCAGCAGAGATGGTTCCTCAGCCTCCTACAATGAGCAGTTCTTC.

This clonotype appeared a few times. V and J are TRBV20-1 and TRBJ2-7, with D perhaps matching TRBD1 (5 bases). Germline values: CDR1 DFQATT, CDR2 SNEGSKA (reference sequence). CDR3 length equals 12 residues. V lost 3 bases and J lost 1, with 7 bases in between. CDR3: CSASDRSYEQYF. The CDR3 DNA reads TGCAGTGCTAGTGACAGATCCTACGAGCAGTACTTC.

CDR3 DNA: TGCAGTGCTCCCCCCGGGGGACGTCGCACAGATACGCAGTATTTT. Amino acid sequence: CSAPPGGRRTDTQYF. The chain joins TRBV20-1 to TRBJ2-3, with TRBD2 as a possible D gene (6 bases). This CDR3 has 15 amino acids. V lost 5 bases, J lost 1 base, and 16 bases lay in between. From germline, CDR1 is DFQATT and CDR2 SNEGSKA (reference sequence).

V and J are TRBV29-1 and TRBJ2-7; no clear D gene. Germline assignment: CDR1 SQVTM and CDR2 ANQGSEA. The CDR3 is made up of 11 amino acids. Between the trimmed V and J ends, which lost 2 bases and 4 bases, there was a span of 6 bases. The CDR3 region has the DNA TGCAGCGTTGAACTTCCATACGAGCAGTACTTC. Protein: CSVELPYEQYF.

V gene TRBV7-9 combines with J gene TRBJ2-7; 13 nucleotides align to TRBD2. There are 14 residues in the CDR3. Germline CDR1 SEHNR, CDR2 FQNEAQ (reference sequence). Trimming cost V 8 bases and J 3 bases; bases outside gene matches: 4. The CDR3 DNA reads TGTGCCAGCGTCGGGACTAGCGGGATCTACGAGCAGTACTTC. Protein sequence: CASVGTSGIYEQYF. Full variable domain (outside the CDR3, taken from reference TRBV7-9 and TRBJ2-7): DTGVSQNPRHKITKRGQNVTFRCDPISEHNRLYWYRQTLGQGPEFLTYFQNEAQLEKSRLLSDRFSAERPKGSFSTLEIQRTEQGDSAMYLCASVGTSGIYEQYFGPGTRLTVT.

This clonotype appeared a few times. V usage is TRBV12-3 or TRBV12-4 and J usage is TRBJ2-4; D is perhaps TRBD1 (6 bases). The CDR3 consists of 14 residues. Trimming stripped 7 bases from V and 7 bases from J, with 17 bases between. CDR3 sequence: CASTSGLTGNIQYF. In DNA, the CDR3 is TGTGCCAGCACTTCCGGACTTACAGGGAACATTCAGTACTTC.

This clonotype was seen only a few times. V gene TRBV7-8 combines with J gene TRBJ2-5, with 9 bases aligning to TRBD1. The germline V gene encodes CDR1 SGHVS and CDR2 FQNEAQ. With V trimmed by 6 bases and J by 4 bases, 12 bases remained unmatched. The CDR3 contains 16 residues. Here the CDR3 reads CASRPRRTGVLETQYF. In DNA form, the CDR3 reads TGTGCCAGCAGGCCGCGTCGGACAGGGGTTTTAGAGACCCAGTACTTC. The variable domain in full, completed from reference TRBV7-8 and TRBJ2-5, reads GAGVSQSPRYKVAKRGQDVALRCDPISGHVSLFWYQQALGQGPEFLTYFQNEAQLDKSGLPSDRFFAERPEGSVSTLKIQRTQQEDSAVYLCASRPRRTGVLETQYFGPGTRLLVL.

The rearrangement links TRBV14 to TRBJ1-2; D is unclear. The germline CDR1 and CDR2 sequences are SGHDN and FVKESK. With 4 bases removed from V and 3 bases from J, the gap between germline ends came to 18 bases. This CDR3 spans 16 amino acids. This CDR3 is CASSRRANQLHYGYTF. For the CDR3, the DNA is TGTGCCAGCAGCCGCCGAGCTAACCAATTGCACTATGGCTACACCTTC.

This clonotype was seen at least ten times. The chain is built from TRBV2 and TRBJ2-7; D gene unclear. Germline-derived CDR1 and CDR2 are SNHLY and FYNNEI. Trimming cost V 7 bases and J 5 bases, with 12 bases left between them. The CDR3 has 12 amino acids. The CDR3 DNA is TGTGCCAGCATGGTCGCCCAGGACGAGCAGTACTTC. This sequence encodes CASMVAQDEQYF.

In its sample, this clonotype was seen many times. The genes are TRBV4-3 and TRBJ2-7; 7 nucleotides match TRBD1. Germline V lookup: CDR1 LGHNA, CDR2 YSLEER. V was pared by 1 base and J by 0 bases, with 3 bases of the junction left unmatched. This CDR3 has 15 amino acids. This CDR3 is CASSQVGDSSYEQYF. The CDR3 DNA reads TGCGCCAGCAGCCAAGTTGGGGACAGCTCCTACGAGCAGTACTTC.

The chain carries TRBV9 and TRBJ1-1, with D tentatively TRBD1 (6 bases). Germline CDR1 SGDLS, CDR2 YYNGEE. The CDR3 has 12 amino acids. The V and J ends lost 4 bases and 8 bases respectively, with 12 bases between them. CDR3 residues: CASSHGGGEAFF. In DNA form, the CDR3 reads TGTGCCAGCAGCCACGGAGGGGGAGAAGCTTTCTTT.

This clonotype has more than one count but fewer than ten. J is TRBJ1-1 and V is TRBV5-5; TRBD1 matches at 7 bases. CDR1 is SGHKS, CDR2 YYEKEE, per germline (reference sequence). This CDR3 is 15 amino acids long. The J segment lost 4 bases and the V segment lost 2 bases, leaving 8 bases of the junction unmatched. CDR3 loop: CASSLRQGSGTEAFF. Here the CDR3 DNA reads TGTGCCAGCAGCTTACGACAGGGTTCGGGCACTGAAGCTTTCTTT.

The chain couples TRBV6-5 to TRBJ2-5; D not certain. The CDR3 runs 13 residues. Trimming pared 2 bases from V and 6 bases from J, leaving 10 bases between. The V gene's germline CDR1 is MNHEY and CDR2 SVGAGI. The CDR3 here is CASSYSSYQTQYF. CDR3 DNA sequence: TGTGCCAGCAGTTACAGTAGCTACCAGACCCAGTACTTC.

Points on this clonotype: Relative to the germline gene, one junction end is altered; a read error may explain this. This rearrangement joins TRBV7-7 to TRBJ2-1; either TRBD1 or TRBD2 may supply D (5 bases each). The CDR3 has 14 amino acids. Germline V gives CDR1 SSHAT, CDR2 FNYEAQ (reference sequence). The CDR3 here is CASSLQAGNNEQFF. Here the CDR3 DNA reads TGTGCTAGCAGCTTACAGGCGGGTAACAATGAGCAGTTCTTC.

The chain employs TRBV5-1 and TRBJ2-3; possible D gene TRBD1, 5 bases. The V gene's germline CDR1 is SGHRS and CDR2 YFSETQ. This CDR3 is built from 16 residues. Trimming took off 3 bases at V and 0 bases at J, with 14 bases between the two ends. CDR3 region: CASSSAEGASTDTQYF. In DNA form, the CDR3 reads TGCGCCAGCAGCTCGGCGGAAGGGGCTAGCACAGATACGCAGTATTTT.

This rearrangement joins TRBV7-3 to TRBJ2-7; 7 positions agree with TRBD1. The CDR3 extends over 15 amino acids. Germline assignment: CDR1 SGHTA and CDR2 FQGTGA. Losses at the gene ends were 2 bases for V and 0 bases for J; bases not matched to a gene: 4. In DNA form, the CDR3 reads TGTGCCAGCAGCTTAGGACAGGAAAGCTCCTACGAGCAGTACTTC. Protein: CASSLGQESSYEQYF. The full variable domain, its missing parts supplied by reference TRBV7-3 and TRBJ2-7, is GAGVSQTPSNKVTEKGKYVELRCDPISGHTALYWYRQSLGQGPEFLIYFQGTGAADDSGLPNDRFFAVRPEGSVSTLKIQRTERGDSAVYLCASSLGQESSYEQYFGPGTRLTVT.

This clonotype appeared a few times. The rearrangement uses TRBV14 and TRBJ2-1; 11 bases fit TRBD2. The V gene's germline CDR1 is SGHDN and CDR2 FVKESK. This CDR3 comprises 15 residues. V was clipped by 6 bases and J by 6 bases; unmatched bases: 7. CDR3 protein: CASRMGLAELNEQFF. The CDR3 DNA follows: TGTGCCAGCAGGATGGGACTAGCGGAGCTCAATGAGCAGTTCTTC.

This clonotype was seen more than once but under ten times. V usage is TRBV5-1 and J usage is TRBJ2-7; maybe TRBD1 (5 bases). Germline V gene data show CDR1 as SGHRS and CDR2 as YFSETQ. The germline V and J ends were trimmed by 6 bases and 2 bases, with 15 bases remaining between them. CDR3 length: 14 amino acids. The CDR3 loop is CASTETETPYEQYF. DNA for the CDR3: TGCGCCAGCACCGAGACAGAAACCCCCTACGAGCAGTACTTC. The full variable domain, its missing parts supplied by reference TRBV5-1 and TRBJ2-7, is KAGVTQTPRYLIKTRGQQVTLSCSPISGHRSVSWYQQTPGQGLQFLFEYFSETQRNKGNFPGRFSGRQFSNSRSEMNVSTLELGDSALYLCASTETETPYEQYFGPGTRLTVT.

The chain carries TRBV6-2 or TRBV6-3 and TRBJ2-1, with D unclear. V was shortened by 4 bases and J by 4 bases, with 11 bases between the two germline ends. The CDR3 runs 14 residues. The germline gives CDR1 MNHEY, CDR2 SVGEGT. The CDR3 nucleotides are TGTGCCAGCAGTTTGGTAGCTAGTTACAATGAGCAGTTCTTC. This translates into CASSLVASYNEQFF.

This clonotype was picked up a small number of times. This chain connects TRBV7-2 to TRBJ2-5; TRBD2 matches at 8 bases. The V gene's germline CDR1 is SGHTA and CDR2 FQGNSA. The CDR3 is 14 residues long. V lost 3 bases and J lost 5; bases outside the gene matches: 5. CDR3 nucleotides: TGTGCCAGCAGCTTTTGGACTAGCAGGGAGACCCAGTACTTC. This gives the protein CASSFWTSRETQYF.

This clonotype appeared many times. The rearrangement uses TRBV4-1 and TRBJ2-5, with 8 nucleotides matching TRBD2. Germline values: CDR1 MGHRA, CDR2 YSYEKL. Trimming at V came to 0 bases and at J to 4 bases, leaving 7 bases not matched to a gene. The CDR3 covers 16 residues. The CDR3 DNA reads TGCGCCAGCAGCCAAGAACGCGTCGGGGGGGGAGAGACCCAGTACTTC. Encoded protein: CASSQERVGGGETQYF.

The chain couples TRBV5-1 to TRBJ2-7, with TRBD2 as a possible D gene (6 bases). V was cut by 4 bases and J by 4 bases, with 12 bases left in between. The CDR3 runs to 13 residues. The germline CDR1 and CDR2 sequences are SGHRS and YFSETQ. The CDR3 region is CASSQGGFYEQYF. The CDR3 DNA is TGCGCCAGCAGCCAGGGAGGCTTTTACGAGCAGTACTTC.

The rearrangement joins TRBV19 to TRBJ1-2, with TRBD1 identical over 7 bases. Germline-derived CDR1 and CDR2 are LNHDA and SQIVND (reference sequence). The V and J ends lost 5 bases and 2 bases, in that order; junction bases with no gene match: 8. This CDR3 spans 15 amino acids. CDR3 in DNA: TGTGCCAGTAGTCCCCTTGGACAGGCGAACTATGGCTACACCTTC. Encoded protein: CASSPLGQANYGYTF.